This T cell receptor (beta chain) was found in a study of CXCR3-negative and CXCR3-positive naive CD8 T cells. Study-wide findings and caveats: Both naive subsets had comparably high diversity; memory CD8+ cells much lower. Greater hydrophobicity was found in TRB CDR3s of CXCR3-positive naive cells than of CXCR3-negative naive cells.

Regarding this clonotype: Its target is not known.

Among CD8+ T cells, naive ones were CD45RO-CCR7+CD27+CD95-. Libraries were UMI-labeled 5' RACE TRB cDNA. TCRdb re-called the 5' RACE reads and shows each CDR3 protein once, DNA omitted. This sample's table has approximately 65,000 distinct CDR3 sequences. The CDR3 extends over 15 amino acids. CDR1 LGHNA and CDR2 YSLEER come from the germline V gene. The sequence came from a human donor in good health. Some clones in this sample may be carry-over from other donors' samples. The sequencing input was naive CXCR3+ CD8+ T cells from blood. Subset in this sample: CD45RO-CCR7+CD27+CD95- naive CD8+ T cells expressing CXCR3 (TNR3+). The chain joins TRBV4-3 to TRBJ2-7; without DNA, the TCRdb call of TRBD1 cannot be checked. The CDR3 spells CASSQDGANSYEQYF.